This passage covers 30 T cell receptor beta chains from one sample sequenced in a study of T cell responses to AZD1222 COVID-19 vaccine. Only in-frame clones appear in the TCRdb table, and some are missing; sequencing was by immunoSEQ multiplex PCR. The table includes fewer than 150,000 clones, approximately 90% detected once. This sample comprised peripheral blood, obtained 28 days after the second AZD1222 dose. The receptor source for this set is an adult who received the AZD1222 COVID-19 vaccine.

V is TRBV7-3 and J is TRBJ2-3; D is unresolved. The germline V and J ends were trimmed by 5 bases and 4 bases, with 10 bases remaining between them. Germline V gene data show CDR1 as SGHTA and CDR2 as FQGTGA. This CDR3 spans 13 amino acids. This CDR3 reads CASSPYSADTQYF. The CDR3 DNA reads TGTGCCAGCAGCCCGTACTCTGCAGATACGCAGTATTTT.

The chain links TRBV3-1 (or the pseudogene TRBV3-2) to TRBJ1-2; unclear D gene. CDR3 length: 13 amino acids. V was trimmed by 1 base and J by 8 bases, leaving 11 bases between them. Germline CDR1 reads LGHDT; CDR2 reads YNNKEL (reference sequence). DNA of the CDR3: TGTGCCAGCAGCCAAGGACGCACGCTAGGCTACACCTTC. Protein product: CASSQGRTLGYTF.

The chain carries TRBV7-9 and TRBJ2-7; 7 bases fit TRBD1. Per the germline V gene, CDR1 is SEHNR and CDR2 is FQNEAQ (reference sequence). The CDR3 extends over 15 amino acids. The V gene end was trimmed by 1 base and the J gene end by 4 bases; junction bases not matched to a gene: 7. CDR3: CASSLVGTASYEQYF. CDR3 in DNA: TGTGCCAGCAGCTTAGTCGGGACAGCTTCGTACGAGCAGTACTTC.

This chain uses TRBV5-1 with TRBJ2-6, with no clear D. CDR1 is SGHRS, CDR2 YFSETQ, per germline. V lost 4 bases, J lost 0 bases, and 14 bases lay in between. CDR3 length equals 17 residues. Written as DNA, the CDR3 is TGCGCCAGCAGCCCTTTTGATGTTATCTCTGGGGCCAACGTCCTGACTTTC. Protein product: CASSPFDVISGANVLTF. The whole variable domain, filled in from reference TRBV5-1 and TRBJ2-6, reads KAGVTQTPRYLIKTRGQQVTLSCSPISGHRSVSWYQQTPGQGLQFLFEYFSETQRNKGNFPGRFSGRQFSNSRSEMNVSTLELGDSALYLCASSPFDVISGANVLTFGAGSRLTVL.

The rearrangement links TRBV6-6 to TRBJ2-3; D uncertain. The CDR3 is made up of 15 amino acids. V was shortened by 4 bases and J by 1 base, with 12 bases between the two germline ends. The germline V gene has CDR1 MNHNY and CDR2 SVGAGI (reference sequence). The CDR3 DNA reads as TGTGCCAGCAGTTTCTTGAGTGGGGGCACAGATACGCAGTATTTT. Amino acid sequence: CASSFLSGGTDTQYF.

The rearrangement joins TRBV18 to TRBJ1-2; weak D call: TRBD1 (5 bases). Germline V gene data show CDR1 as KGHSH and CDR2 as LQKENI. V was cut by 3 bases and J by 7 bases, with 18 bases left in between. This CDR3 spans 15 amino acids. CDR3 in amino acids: CASSPNFQGEGGYTF. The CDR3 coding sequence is TGTGCCAGCTCACCCAATTTTCAGGGAGAAGGTGGCTACACCTTC.

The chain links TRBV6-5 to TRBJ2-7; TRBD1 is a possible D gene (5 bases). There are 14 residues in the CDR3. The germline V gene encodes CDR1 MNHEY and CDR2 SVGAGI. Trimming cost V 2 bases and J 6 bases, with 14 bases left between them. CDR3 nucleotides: TGTGCCAGCAGTTACGGTTTAGAGACAGCCGAGCAGTACTTC. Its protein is CASSYGLETAEQYF.

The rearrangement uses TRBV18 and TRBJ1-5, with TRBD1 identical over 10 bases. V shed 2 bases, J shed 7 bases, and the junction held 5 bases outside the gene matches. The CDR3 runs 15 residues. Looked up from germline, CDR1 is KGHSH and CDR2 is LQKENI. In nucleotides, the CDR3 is TGTGCCAGCTCACCAGGGACAGGGGCCGGACAGCCCCAGCATTTT. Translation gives CASSPGTGAGQPQHF. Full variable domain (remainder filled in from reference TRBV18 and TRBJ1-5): NAGVMQNPRHLVRRRGQEARLRCSPMKGHSHVYWYRQLPEEGLKFMVYLQKENIIDESGMPKERFSAEFPKEGPSILRIQQVVRGDSAAYFCASSPGTGAGQPQHFGDGTRLSIL.

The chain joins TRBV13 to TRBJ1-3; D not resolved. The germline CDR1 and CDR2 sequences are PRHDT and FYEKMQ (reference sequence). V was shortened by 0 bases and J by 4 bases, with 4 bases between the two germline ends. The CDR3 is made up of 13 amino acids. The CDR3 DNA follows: TGTGCCAGCAGCTTAGGCGGAGGAAACACCATATATTTT. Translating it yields CASSLGGGNTIYF.

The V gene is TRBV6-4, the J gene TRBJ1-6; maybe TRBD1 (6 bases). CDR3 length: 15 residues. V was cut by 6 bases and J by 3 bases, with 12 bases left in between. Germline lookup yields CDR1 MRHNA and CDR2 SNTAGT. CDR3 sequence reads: CASRRGAGYNSPLHF. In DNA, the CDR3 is TGTGCCAGCAGACGGGGGGCAGGCTATAATTCACCCCTCCACTTT.

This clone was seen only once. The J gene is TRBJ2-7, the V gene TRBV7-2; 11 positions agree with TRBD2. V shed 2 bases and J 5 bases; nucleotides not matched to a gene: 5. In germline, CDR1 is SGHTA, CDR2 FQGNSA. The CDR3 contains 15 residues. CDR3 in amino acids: CASSLTSGGRDEQYF. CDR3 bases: TGTGCCAGCAGCTTAACTAGCGGGGGAAGGGACGAGCAGTACTTC.

The CDR3 region has the DNA TGTGCCAGTATTGGAGGGTTCTCCTACAATGAGCAGTTCTTC. This gives the protein CASIGGFSYNEQFF. The V and J genes are TRBV7-9 and TRBJ2-1, with D possibly being TRBD2 (6 bases). This CDR3 has 14 amino acids. Germline loops: CDR1 SEHNR, CDR2 FQNEAQ (reference sequence). V was clipped by 9 bases and J by 0 bases, with 12 bases between them.

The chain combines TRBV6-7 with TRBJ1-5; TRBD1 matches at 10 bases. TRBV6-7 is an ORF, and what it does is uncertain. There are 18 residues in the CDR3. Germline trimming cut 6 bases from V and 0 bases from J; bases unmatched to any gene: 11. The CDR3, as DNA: TGTGCCAGCAGCCCGGGACAGGGGACCTTATATAGCAATCAGCCCCAGCATTTT. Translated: CASSPGQGTLYSNQPQHF.

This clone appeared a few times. The CDR3 loop reads CASSDSTSGGTDTQYF. The CDR3 nucleotides read TGTGCCAGCAGTGACTCGACTAGCGGGGGCACAGATACGCAGTATTTT. The chain joins TRBV6-4 to TRBJ2-3; 11 nucleotides line up with TRBD2. V lost 0 bases and J lost 1; bases outside the gene matches: 0. The germline V gene has CDR1 MRHNA and CDR2 SNTAGT. The CDR3 has 16 residues.

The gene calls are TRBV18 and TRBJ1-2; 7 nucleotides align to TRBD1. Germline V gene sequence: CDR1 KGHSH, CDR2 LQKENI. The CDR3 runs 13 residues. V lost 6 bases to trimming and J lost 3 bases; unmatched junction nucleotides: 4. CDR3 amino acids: CASSYRGDYGYTF. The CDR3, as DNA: TGTGCCAGCTCGTACAGGGGTGACTATGGCTACACCTTC.

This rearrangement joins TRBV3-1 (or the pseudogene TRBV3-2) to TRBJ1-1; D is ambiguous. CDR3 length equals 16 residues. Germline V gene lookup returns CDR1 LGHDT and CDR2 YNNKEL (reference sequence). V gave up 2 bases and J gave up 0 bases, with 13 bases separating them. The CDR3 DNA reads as TGTGCCAGCAGCCAAAATAGTAATTACATGAACACTGAAGCTTTCTTT. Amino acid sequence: CASSQNSNYMNTEAFF.

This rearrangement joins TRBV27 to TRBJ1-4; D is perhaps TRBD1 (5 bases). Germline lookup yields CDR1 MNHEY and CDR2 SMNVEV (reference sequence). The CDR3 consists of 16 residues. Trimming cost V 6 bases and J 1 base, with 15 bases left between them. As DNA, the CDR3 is TGTGCCAGCAGAGAGTGGGGGGGTGGAACTAATGAAAAACTGTTTTTT. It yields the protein CASREWGGGTNEKLFF.

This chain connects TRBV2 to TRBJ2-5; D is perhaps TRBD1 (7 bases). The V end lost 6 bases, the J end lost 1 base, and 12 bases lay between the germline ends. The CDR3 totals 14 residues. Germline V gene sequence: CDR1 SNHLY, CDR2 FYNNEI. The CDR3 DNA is TGTGCCAGCAGCCGACAGGGAGGCCAAGAGACCCAGTACTTC. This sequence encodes CASSRQGGQETQYF.

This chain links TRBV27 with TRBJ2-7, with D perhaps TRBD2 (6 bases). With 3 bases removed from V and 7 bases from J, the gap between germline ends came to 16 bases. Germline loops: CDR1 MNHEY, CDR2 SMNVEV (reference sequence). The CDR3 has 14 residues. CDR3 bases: TGTGCCAGCAGTTTTAATGGCGGGGTAGGGGAGCAGTACTTC. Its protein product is CASSFNGGVGEQYF.

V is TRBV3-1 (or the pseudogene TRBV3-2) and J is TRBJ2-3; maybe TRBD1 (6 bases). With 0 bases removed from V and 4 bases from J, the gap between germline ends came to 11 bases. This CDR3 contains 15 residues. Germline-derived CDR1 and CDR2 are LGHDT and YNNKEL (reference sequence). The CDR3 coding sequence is TGTGCCAGCAGCCAAGAAGGGGGATCGGCAGATACGCAGTATTTT. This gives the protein CASSQEGGSADTQYF.

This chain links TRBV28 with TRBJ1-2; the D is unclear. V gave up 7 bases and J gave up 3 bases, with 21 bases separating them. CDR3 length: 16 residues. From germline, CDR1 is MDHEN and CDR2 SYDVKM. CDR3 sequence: CASIKSLILTDYGYTF. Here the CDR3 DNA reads TGTGCCAGCATCAAAAGTCTGATTCTCACCGACTATGGCTACACCTTC.

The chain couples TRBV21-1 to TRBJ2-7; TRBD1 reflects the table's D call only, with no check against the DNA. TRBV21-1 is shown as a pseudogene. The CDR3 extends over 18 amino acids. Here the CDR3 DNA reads TGTGCCAGCAGCCTCACAGACAGGGTCCCTCCGAGCTCCTACGAGCAGTACTTC. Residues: CASSLTDRVPPSSYEQYF.

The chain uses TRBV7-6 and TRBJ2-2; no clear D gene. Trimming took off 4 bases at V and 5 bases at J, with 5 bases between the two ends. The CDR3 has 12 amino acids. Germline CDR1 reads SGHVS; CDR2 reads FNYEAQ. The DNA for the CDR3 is TGTGCCAGCAGCTGGGATACCGGGGAGCTGTTTTTT. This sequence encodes CASSWDTGELFF.

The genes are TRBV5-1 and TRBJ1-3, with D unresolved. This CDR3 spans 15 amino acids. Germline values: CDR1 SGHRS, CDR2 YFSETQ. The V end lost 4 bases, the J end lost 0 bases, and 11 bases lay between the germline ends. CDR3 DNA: TGCGCCAGCAGCCCTACCATGATCTCTGGAAACACCATATATTTT. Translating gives CASSPTMISGNTIYF.

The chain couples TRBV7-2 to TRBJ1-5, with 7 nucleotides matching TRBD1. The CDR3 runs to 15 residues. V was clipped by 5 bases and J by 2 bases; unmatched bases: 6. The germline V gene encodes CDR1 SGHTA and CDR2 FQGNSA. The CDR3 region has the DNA TGTGCCAGCAGCCCAGGGGGGTATCGCAATCAGCCCCAGCATTTT. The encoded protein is CASSPGGYRNQPQHF.

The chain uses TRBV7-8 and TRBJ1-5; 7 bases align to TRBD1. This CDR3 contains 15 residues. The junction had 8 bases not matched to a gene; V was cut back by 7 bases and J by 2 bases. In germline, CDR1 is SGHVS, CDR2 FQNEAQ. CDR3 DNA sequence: TGTGCCAGCACGACCCAGGGGGGCGGCAATCAGCCCCAGCATTTT. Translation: CASTTQGGGNQPQHF.

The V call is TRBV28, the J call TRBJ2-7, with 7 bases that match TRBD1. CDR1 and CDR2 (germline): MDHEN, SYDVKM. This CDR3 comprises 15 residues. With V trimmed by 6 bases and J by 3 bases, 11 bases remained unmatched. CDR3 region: CASSPGGQRDYEQYF. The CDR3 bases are TGTGCCAGCAGCCCAGGGGGTCAGAGGGACTACGAGCAGTACTTC.

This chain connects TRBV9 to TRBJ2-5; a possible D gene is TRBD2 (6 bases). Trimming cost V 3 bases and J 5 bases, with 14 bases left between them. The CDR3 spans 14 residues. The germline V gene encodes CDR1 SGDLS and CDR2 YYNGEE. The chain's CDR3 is CASSGGGLLETQYF. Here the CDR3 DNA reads TGTGCCAGCAGCGGTGGAGGGCTGTTGGAGACCCAGTACTTC.

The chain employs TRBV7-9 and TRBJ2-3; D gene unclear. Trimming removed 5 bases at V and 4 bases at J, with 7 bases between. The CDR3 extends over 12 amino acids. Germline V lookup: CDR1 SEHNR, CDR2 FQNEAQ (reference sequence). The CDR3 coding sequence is TGTGCCAGCAGCCCAATGGCAGATACGCAGTATTTT. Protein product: CASSPMADTQYF.

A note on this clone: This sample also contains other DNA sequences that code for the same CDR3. The CDR3 DNA reads TGCAGCGTGGGGAGGGGGGGCTCCACAGATACGCAGTATTTT. Translating gives CSVGRGGSTDTQYF. The rearrangement links TRBV29-1 to TRBJ2-3; possible D gene TRBD2, 7 bases. Germline V gene data show CDR1 as SQVTM and CDR2 as ANQGSEA. There are 14 residues in the CDR3. With 6 bases removed from V and 2 bases from J, the gap between germline ends came to 15 bases.